This T cell receptor beta chain was retrieved from a study of cytomegalovirus exposure and HLA in healthy donors. This PCR relied on a set of 60 Vbeta primers and 13 Jbeta primers. This table comes from immunoSEQ multiplex PCR, and its TCRdb copy is limited to in-frame clones, with some not included. The sample contains about 190,000 clones, about 84% of which appear only once. The J segment lost 2 bases and the V segment lost 8 bases, leaving 11 bases of the junction unmatched. Germline V lookup: CDR1 GTSNPN, CDR2 SVGIG (reference sequence). The CDR3 is 15 residues long. This TCR was recovered from a woman aged 25 to 39 in good health and CMV-seropositive. The sequencing sample was made of PBMCs. This rearrangement joins TRBV30 to TRBJ2-3; 9 positions agree with TRBD2. CDR3 sequence reads: CAGGRSGGPTDTQYF. The CDR3 coding sequence is TGTGCCGGGGGGCGTAGCGGGGGCCCCACAGATACGCAGTATTTT.